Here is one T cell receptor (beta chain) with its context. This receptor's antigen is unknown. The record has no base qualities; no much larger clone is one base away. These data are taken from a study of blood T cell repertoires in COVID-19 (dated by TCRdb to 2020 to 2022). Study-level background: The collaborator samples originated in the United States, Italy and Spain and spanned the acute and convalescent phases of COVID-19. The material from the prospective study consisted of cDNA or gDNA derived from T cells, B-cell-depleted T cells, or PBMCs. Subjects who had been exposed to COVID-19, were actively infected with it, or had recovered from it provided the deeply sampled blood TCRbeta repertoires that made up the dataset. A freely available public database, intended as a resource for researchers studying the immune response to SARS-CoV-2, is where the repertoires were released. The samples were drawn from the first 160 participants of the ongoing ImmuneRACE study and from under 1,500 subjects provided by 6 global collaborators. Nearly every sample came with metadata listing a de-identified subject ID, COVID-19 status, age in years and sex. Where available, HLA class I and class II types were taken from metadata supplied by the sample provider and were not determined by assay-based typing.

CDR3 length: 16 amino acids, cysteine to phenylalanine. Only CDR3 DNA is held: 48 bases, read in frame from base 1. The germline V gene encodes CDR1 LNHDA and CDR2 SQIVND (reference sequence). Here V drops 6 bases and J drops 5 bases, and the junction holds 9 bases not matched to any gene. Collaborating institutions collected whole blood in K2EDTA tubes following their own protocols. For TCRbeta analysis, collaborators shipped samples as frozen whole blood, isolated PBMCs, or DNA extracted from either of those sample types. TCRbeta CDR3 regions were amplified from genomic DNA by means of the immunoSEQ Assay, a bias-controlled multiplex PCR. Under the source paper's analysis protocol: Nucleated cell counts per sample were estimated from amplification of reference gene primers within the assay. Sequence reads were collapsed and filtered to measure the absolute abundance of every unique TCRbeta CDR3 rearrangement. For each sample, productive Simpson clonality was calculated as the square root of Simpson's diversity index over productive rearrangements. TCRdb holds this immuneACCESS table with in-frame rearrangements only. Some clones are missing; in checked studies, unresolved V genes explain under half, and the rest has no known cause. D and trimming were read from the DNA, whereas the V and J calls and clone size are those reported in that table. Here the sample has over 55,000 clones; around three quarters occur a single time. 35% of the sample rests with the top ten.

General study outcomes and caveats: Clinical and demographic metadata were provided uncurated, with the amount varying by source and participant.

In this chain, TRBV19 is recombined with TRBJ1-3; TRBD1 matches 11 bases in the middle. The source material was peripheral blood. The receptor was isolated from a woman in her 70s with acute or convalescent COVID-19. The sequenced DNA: TGTGCCAGTAGCGCTCCGGACAGGGGGCTAAGAAACACCATATATTTT. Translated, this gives CASSAPDRGLRNTIYF.